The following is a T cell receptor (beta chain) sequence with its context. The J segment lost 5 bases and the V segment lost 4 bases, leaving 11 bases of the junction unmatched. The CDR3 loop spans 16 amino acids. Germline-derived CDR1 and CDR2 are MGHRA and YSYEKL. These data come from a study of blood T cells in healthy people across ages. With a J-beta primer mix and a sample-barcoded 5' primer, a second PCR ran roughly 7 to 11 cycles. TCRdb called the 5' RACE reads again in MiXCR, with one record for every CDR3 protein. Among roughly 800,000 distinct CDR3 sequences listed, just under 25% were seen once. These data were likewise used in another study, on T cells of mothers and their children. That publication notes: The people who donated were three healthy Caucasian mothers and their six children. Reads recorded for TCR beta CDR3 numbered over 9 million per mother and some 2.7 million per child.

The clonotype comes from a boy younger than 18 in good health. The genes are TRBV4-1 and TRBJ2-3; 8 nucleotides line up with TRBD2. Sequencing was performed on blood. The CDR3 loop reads CASSLGEGLVVDTQYF. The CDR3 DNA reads TGCGCCAGCAGCCTCGGAGAGGGACTAGTCGTAGATACGCAGTATTTT.